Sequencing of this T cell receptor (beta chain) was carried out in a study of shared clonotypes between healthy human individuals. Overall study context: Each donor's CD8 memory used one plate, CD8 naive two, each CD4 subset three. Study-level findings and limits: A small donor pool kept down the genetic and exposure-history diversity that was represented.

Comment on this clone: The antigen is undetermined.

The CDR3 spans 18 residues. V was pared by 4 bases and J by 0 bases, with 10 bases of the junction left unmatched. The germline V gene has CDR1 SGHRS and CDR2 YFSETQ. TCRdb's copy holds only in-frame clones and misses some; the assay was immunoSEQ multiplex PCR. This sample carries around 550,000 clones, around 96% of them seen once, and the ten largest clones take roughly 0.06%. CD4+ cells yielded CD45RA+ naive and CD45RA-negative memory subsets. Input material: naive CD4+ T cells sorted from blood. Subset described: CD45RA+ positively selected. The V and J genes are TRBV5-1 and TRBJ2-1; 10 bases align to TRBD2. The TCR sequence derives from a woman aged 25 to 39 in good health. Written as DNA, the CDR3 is TGCGCCAGCAGCCGGCGCAGGACTAGCGGAAACTCCTACAATGAGCAGTTCTTC. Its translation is CASSRRRTSGNSYNEQFF.